The TCR beta chain under discussion was sequenced for a study of patients and donors after allogeneic stem cell transplantation. Trimming took off 4 bases at V and 0 bases at J, with 12 bases between the two ends. CDR3 length: 15 amino acids. TCRdb independently ran MiXCR on the RT-PCR reads; one entry per CDR3 protein. The table has hundreds of thousands of distinct CDR3 sequences, around two fifths seen once. The chain joins TRBV12-3 or TRBV12-4 to TRBJ1-1, with a weak D call TRBD1 (6 bases). This clonotype was sampled from a human donor who was either an allogeneic HSCT recipient or a stem cell or donor lymphocyte infusion donor (not recorded which). It is not recorded whose cells these are; they may come from a transplant donor. Source material: blood, either unsorted or a sorted T cell fraction (not recorded which). The CDR3 loop is CASSSYREMNTEAFF. The CDR3 nucleotides read TGTGCCAGCAGTTCATACAGGGAAATGAACACTGAAGCTTTCTTT.